These 8 T cell receptor beta chains share one sample of origin, sequenced in a study of OX40 agonist ivuxolimab in advanced cancers. Some clones are missing from TCRdb's copy, which holds only in-frame ones; the method was immunoSEQ multiplex PCR. The table lists roughly 67,000 clones, 92% of them singletons. The starting material was CD4+ or CD8+ T cells sorted from blood, obtained in a trial of the OX40 agonist ivuxolimab. These receptors all stem from an adult with an advanced solid tumor such as melanoma, head and neck, liver or kidney cancer.

This clone has ten or more counts. The chain joins TRBV4-1 to TRBJ1-4; D unclear. Deletions cut 0 bases from V and 6 bases from J, with 26 bases between. CDR1 and CDR2 from the germline V gene are MGHRA and YSYEKL. CDR3 length: 20 amino acids. The CDR3 here is CASSQERPGFGVLADEKLFF. As DNA, the CDR3 is TGCGCCAGCAGCCAAGAACGGCCCGGCTTTGGCGTCCTGGCGGATGAAAAACTGTTTTTT.

The chain links TRBV11-2 to TRBJ2-1; D may be TRBD2 (7 bases). CDR3 length: 15 amino acids. Trimming pared 1 base from V and 8 bases from J, leaving 15 bases between. Germline CDR1 and CDR2: SGHAT and FQNNGV. The DNA for the CDR3 is TGTGCCAGCAGCTTAGCTTATCGGGGGGCCGATGAGCAGTTCTTC. Its translation: CASSLAYRGADEQFF. The whole variable domain, filled in from reference TRBV11-2 and TRBJ2-1, reads EAGVAQSPRYKIIEKRQSVAFWCNPISGHATLYWYQQILGQGPKLLIQFQNNGVVDDSQLPKDRFSAERLKGVDSTLKIQPAKLEDSAVYLCASSLAYRGADEQFFGPGTRLTVL.

The chain couples TRBV9 to TRBJ1-4, with D uncertain. Trimming stripped 0 bases from V and 1 base from J, with 10 bases between. Looked up from germline, CDR1 is SGDLS and CDR2 is YYNGEE. The CDR3 contains 16 residues. CDR3 sequence reads: CASSVGQVGTNEKLFF. The CDR3 coding sequence is TGTGCCAGCAGCGTAGGGCAGGTGGGAACTAATGAAAAACTGTTTTTT.

CDR3 residues: CASSFLGNSPLHF. In nucleotides, the CDR3 is TGTGCCAGCAGTTTTTTGGGTAATTCACCCCTCCACTTT. V usage is TRBV27 and J usage is TRBJ1-6; D gene ambiguous. Per the germline V gene, CDR1 is MNHEY and CDR2 is SMNVEV (reference sequence). Trimming took 3 bases from V and 6 from J, leaving 6 bases between them. CDR3 length: 13 amino acids.

The rearrangement links TRBV10-3 to TRBJ1-1, with 7 bases matching TRBD1. Germline V CDR1 and CDR2: ENHRY, SYGVKD. The length of the CDR3 is 16 residues. The V and J ends lost 2 bases and 4 bases, in that order; junction bases with no gene match: 10. The CDR3 DNA sequence: TGTGCCATCAGTGAGGAAAACAGGGGTTTGGGCACTGAAGCTTTCTTT. Translating it yields CAISEENRGLGTEAFF.

The chain uses TRBV10-2 and TRBJ1-1; D not certain. Germline CDR1 and CDR2: WSHSY and SAAADI. The ends were cut back, 3 bases at V and 4 bases at J, with 12 bases in the middle. This CDR3 has 14 residues. This CDR3 is CASSEATWVTEAFF. For the CDR3, the DNA is TGCGCCAGCAGTGAAGCTACGTGGGTCACTGAAGCTTTCTTT.

The gene calls are TRBV27 and TRBJ1-5; no definite D call. The CDR3 is 13 amino acids. Trimming took 6 bases from V and 3 from J, leaving 9 bases between them. Germline-derived CDR1 and CDR2 are MNHEY and SMNVEV (reference sequence). Here the CDR3 DNA reads TGTGCCAGCAGCCAATTATACAATCAGCCCCAGCATTTT. Translated, it gives CASSQLYNQPQHF.

This clone was seen only a few times. The rearrangement joins TRBV6-4 to TRBJ2-3, with 14 nucleotides matching TRBD2. CDR1 is MRHNA, CDR2 SNTAGT, per germline. The J segment lost 4 bases and the V segment lost 3 bases, leaving 0 bases of the junction unmatched. The CDR3 spans 15 residues. The CDR3 loop reads CASSETSGGADTQYF. DNA of the CDR3: TGTGCCAGCAGTGAGACTAGCGGGGGGGCAGATACGCAGTATTTT.